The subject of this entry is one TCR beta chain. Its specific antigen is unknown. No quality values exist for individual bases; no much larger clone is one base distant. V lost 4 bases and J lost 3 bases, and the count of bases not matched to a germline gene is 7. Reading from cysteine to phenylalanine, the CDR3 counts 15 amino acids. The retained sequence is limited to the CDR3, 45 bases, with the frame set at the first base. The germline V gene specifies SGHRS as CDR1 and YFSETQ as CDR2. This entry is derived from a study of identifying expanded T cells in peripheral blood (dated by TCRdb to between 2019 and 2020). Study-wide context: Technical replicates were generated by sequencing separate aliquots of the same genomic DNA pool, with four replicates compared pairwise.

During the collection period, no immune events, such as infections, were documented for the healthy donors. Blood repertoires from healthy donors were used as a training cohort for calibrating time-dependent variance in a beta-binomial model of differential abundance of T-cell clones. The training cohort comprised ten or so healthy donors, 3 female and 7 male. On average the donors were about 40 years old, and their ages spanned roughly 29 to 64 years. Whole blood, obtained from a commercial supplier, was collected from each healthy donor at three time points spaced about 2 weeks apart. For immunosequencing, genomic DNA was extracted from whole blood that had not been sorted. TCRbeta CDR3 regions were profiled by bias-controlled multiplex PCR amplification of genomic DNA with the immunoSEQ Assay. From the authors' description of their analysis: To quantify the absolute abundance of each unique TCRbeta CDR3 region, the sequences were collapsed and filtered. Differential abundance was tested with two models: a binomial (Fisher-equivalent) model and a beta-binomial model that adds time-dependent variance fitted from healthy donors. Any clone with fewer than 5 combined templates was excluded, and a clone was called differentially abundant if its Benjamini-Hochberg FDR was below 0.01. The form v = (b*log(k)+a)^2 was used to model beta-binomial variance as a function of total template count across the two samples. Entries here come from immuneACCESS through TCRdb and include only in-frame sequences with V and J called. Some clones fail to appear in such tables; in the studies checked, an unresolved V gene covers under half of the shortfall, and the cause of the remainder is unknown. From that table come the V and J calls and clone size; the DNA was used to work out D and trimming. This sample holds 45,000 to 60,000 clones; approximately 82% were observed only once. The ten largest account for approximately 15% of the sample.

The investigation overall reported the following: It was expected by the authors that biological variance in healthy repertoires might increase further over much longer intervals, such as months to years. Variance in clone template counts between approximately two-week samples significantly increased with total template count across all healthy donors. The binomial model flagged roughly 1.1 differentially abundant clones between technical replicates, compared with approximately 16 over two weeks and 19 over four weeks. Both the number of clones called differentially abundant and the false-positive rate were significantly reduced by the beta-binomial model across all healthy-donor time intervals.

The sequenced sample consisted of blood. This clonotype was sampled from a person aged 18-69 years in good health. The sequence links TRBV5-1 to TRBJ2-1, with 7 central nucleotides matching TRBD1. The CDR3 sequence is CASSVDRVYYNEQFF. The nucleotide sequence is TGCGCCAGCAGCGTAGACAGGGTCTACTACAATGAGCAGTTCTTC.